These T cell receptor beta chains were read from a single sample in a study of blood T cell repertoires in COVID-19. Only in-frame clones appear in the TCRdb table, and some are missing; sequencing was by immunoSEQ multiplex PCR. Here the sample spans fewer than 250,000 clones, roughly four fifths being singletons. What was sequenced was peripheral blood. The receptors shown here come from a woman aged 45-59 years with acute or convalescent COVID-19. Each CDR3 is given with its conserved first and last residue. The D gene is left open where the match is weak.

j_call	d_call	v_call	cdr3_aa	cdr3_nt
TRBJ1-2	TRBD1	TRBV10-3	CATMTGQGAGGYTF	TGTGCCACCATGACGGGACAGGGCGCGGGGGGCTACACCTTC
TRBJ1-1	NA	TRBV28	CASSLLVGGMNTEAFF	TGTGCCAGCAGCCTTCTAGTGGGAGGGATGAACACTGAAGCTTTCTTT
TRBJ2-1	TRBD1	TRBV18	CASSPFKLRDRGSEQFF	TGTGCCAGCTCACCATTTAAACTCCGGGACAGGGGAAGTGAGCAGTTCTTC
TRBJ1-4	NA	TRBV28	CASSPGAGGEKLFF	TGTGCCAGCAGCCCAGGAGCTGGAGGAGAAAAACTGTTTTTT
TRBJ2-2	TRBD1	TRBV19	CASSIRDRGHGELFF	TGTGCCAGTAGTATCAGGGACAGGGGGCACGGGGAGCTGTTTTTT
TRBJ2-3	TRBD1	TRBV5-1	CASSSGQRTDTQYF	TGCGCCAGCAGCTCGGGACAGCGCACAGATACGCAGTATTTT
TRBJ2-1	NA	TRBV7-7	CASSLALSSYNEQFF	TGTGCCAGCAGCCTAGCGTTGAGCTCCTACAATGAGCAGTTCTTC
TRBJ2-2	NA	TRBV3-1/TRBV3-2	CASSQDTLNTGELFF	TGTGCCAGCAGCCAAGATACTCTGAACACCGGGGAGCTGTTTTTT
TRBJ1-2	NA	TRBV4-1	CASSQDRTYLDYGYTF	TGCGCCAGCAGCCAAGATCGTACCTACCTGGACTATGGCTACACCTTC
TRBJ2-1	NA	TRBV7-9	CASSLRRKAGPYNEQFF	TGTGCCAGCAGCCTTCGCCGAAAAGCGGGCCCCTACAATGAGCAGTTCTTC
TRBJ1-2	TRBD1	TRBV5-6	CASRGLQGAQGYTF	TGTGCCAGCAGGGGGTTACAGGGGGCGCAAGGCTACACCTTC